The table lists the clone carrying this T cell receptor (beta chain) with a few counts. This entry comes from a study of cytomegalovirus exposure and HLA in healthy donors. About the study: There were fewer than 130 million unique TCR beta sequences, drawn from roughly 200 million T cells, in an earlier analysis.

The V and J ends lost 1 base and 5 bases respectively, with 11 bases between them. CDR3 length: 14 amino acids. CDR1 MGHRA and CDR2 YSYEKL come from the germline V gene. The PCR was carried out with 60 Vbeta primers and 13 Jbeta primers. The authors' processing: It was a later analysis that counted 75 million to 90 million unique TCR beta chains, of which around 11 million were shared. The repertoire was sequenced with immunoSEQ multiplex PCR; TCRdb's copy has only in-frame clones and lacks some. V and J calls and clone size are as listed in that table; D and trimming were resolved from the DNA. Of roughly 100,000 clones listed, around four fifths are singletons.

Material for sequencing was PBMCs. The clonotype comes from a man younger than 45 in good health and CMV-seronegative. The chain uses TRBV4-1 and TRBJ1-1; D is uncertain. CDR3 in DNA: TGCGCCAGCAGCCAAGGTTCCGGTAGAACTGAAGCTTTCTTT. Translated: CASSQGSGRTEAFF.